The 32 T cell receptor beta chains given below trace back to one sample, sequenced in a study of regulatory T cells in long-lasting Graves disease. iRepertoire HTBI primers and Arm-PCR of CDR3 regions built TCR beta libraries. TCRdb re-called the multiplex PCR reads with MiXCR, one entry per CDR3 protein. The data show approximately 500,000 distinct CDR3 sequences, 20% to 25% seen once. Time point of the sample: persistent/refractory GD, antithyroid drugs over 5 years with positive TRAb. From PBMCs, RNA was extracted and then used to make the TCR library. Sequences were derived from peripheral blood mononuclear cells (PBMCs), sampled when the disease was refractory, from a patient treated with antithyroid drugs. These receptors all come from a female donor with Graves disease.

This clonotype was seen at least ten times. The gene calls are TRBV27 and TRBJ2-5; 11 positions agree with TRBD2. The J segment lost 3 bases and the V segment lost 5 bases, leaving 5 bases of the junction unmatched. The germline V gene encodes CDR1 MNHEY and CDR2 SMNVEV (reference sequence). This CDR3 has 15 residues. The CDR3 loop is CASSLLAGEEETQYF. The CDR3, as DNA: TGTGCCAGCAGTCTACTAGCGGGGGAGGAAGAGACCCAGTACTTC.

This chain joins TRBV10-2 and TRBJ2-7; 8 nucleotides agree with TRBD1. CDR1 and CDR2 from the germline V gene are WSHSY and SAAADI. V shed 8 bases and J 4 bases; nucleotides not matched to a gene: 10. The CDR3 totals 14 residues. The CDR3 loop reads CASGRTGLDYEQYF. The CDR3 DNA sequence: TGCGCCAGCGGGAGGACAGGGCTGGATTACGAGCAGTACTTC.

This clonotype showed up many times. This sequence joins TRBV7-9 and TRBJ2-5; 15 bases are a match to TRBD2. The CDR3 covers 17 residues. Trimming at V came to 5 bases and at J to 4 bases, leaving 8 bases not matched to a gene. Germline CDR1 reads SEHNR; CDR2 reads FQNEAQ (reference sequence). The CDR3 DNA follows: TGTGCCAGCAGCCCCAACCCGGGACTAGCGGGAGGAGAGACCCAGTACTTC. It is translated as CASSPNPGLAGGETQYF. Together with reference TRBV7-9 and TRBJ2-5, the CDR3 gives the full variable domain: DTGVSQNPRHKITKRGQNVTFRCDPISEHNRLYWYRQTLGQGPEFLTYFQNEAQLEKSRLLSDRFSAERPKGSFSTLEIQRTEQGDSAMYLCASSPNPGLAGGETQYFGPGTRLLVL.

This clonotype appeared many times. The gene calls are TRBV20-1 and TRBJ1-1, with TRBD1 as a possible D gene (5 bases). This CDR3 comprises 14 residues. The V end lost 2 bases, the J end lost 0 bases, and 10 bases lay between the germline ends. Germline V gives CDR1 DFQATT, CDR2 SNEGSKA (reference sequence). For the CDR3, the DNA is TGCAGTGCTAGACCAGGGAACGTGAACACTGAAGCTTTCTTT. Translating it yields CSARPGNVNTEAFF.

The chain links TRBV28 to TRBJ1-3; D is perhaps TRBD1 (5 bases). This CDR3 has 14 residues. The ends were cut back, 6 bases at V and 6 bases at J, with 15 bases in the middle. The germline V gene encodes CDR1 MDHEN and CDR2 SYDVKM. CDR3 in amino acids: CASSSPPGPNTIYF. Here the CDR3 DNA reads TGTGCCAGCAGCTCGCCGCCAGGGCCAAACACCATATATTTT.

This clonotype was observed many times. The genes are TRBV28 and TRBJ2-7, with 7 bases that match TRBD1. The CDR3 covers 15 residues. Losses at the gene ends were 2 bases for V and 7 bases for J; bases not matched to a gene: 11. Germline CDR1 MDHEN, CDR2 SYDVKM. CDR3 sequence (DNA): TGTGCCAGCAGTTTAATCCGGGACAGATCGGGAGAGCAGTACTTC. Amino acid sequence: CASSLIRDRSGEQYF.

Only a few counts were recorded for this clonotype. V and J are TRBV7-2 and TRBJ1-4, with D maybe TRBD1 (5 bases). CDR1 is SGHTA, CDR2 FQGNSA, per germline. The V end was cut by 5 bases, the J end by 8 bases, with 15 bases between. The CDR3 contains 14 residues. CDR3 bases: TGTGCCAGCAGCCTGGACACCCTGGGGGAAAAACTGTTTTTT. This sequence encodes CASSLDTLGEKLFF.

V and J are TRBV6-1 and TRBJ1-5; the D gene is possibly TRBD1 (5 bases). CDR1 is MNHNS and CDR2 is SASEGT in the germline V gene. Trimming took 6 bases from V and 0 from J, leaving 12 bases between them. CDR3 length equals 15 residues. The CDR3 is CASRITGYSNQPQHF. In nucleotides, the CDR3 is TGTGCCAGCAGAATTACAGGATATAGCAATCAGCCCCAGCATTTT.

This clonotype was observed at least ten times. The chain has TRBV10-3 and TRBJ1-4; a possible D gene is TRBD1 (6 bases). There are 15 residues in the CDR3. Germline V CDR1 and CDR2: ENHRY, SYGVKD. Between the trimmed V and J ends, which lost 6 bases and 4 bases, there was a span of 15 bases. The CDR3 region is CAIRPSTGDNEKLFF. For the CDR3, the DNA is TGTGCCATCAGGCCTTCGACAGGCGATAATGAAAAACTGTTTTTT.

The V gene is TRBV24-1, the J gene TRBJ2-1, with a weak D call TRBD1 (7 bases). The CDR3 covers 14 residues. Germline V gives CDR1 KGHDR, CDR2 SFDVKD. V was trimmed by 9 bases and J by 4 bases, leaving 15 bases between them. Written as DNA, the CDR3 is TGTGCCACCGGGGGGACAGCCAGTTACAATGAGCAGTTCTTC. Its protein is CATGGTASYNEQFF.

In its sample, this clonotype was seen a few times. The chain carries TRBV28 and TRBJ1-5; D is uncertain. CDR1 is MDHEN, CDR2 SYDVKM, per germline. The V and J ends lost 6 bases and 3 bases respectively, with 15 bases between them. The CDR3 sequence is 15 residues long. This CDR3 reads CASSDTDANNQPQHF. The CDR3 nucleotides read TGTGCCAGCAGCGATACAGACGCAAACAATCAGCCCCAGCATTTT.

This clonotype was detected ten times or more. This chain joins TRBV6-1 and TRBJ1-2; 7 bases align to TRBD1. Germline V gene data show CDR1 as MNHNS and CDR2 as SASEGT. The CDR3 extends over 15 amino acids. The V segment lost 7 bases and the J segment 2 bases; nucleotides outside the gene matches: 10. This chain's CDR3 is CASKNDRVRNYGYTF. The CDR3 DNA sequence: TGTGCCAGCAAAAACGACAGGGTGAGGAACTATGGCTACACCTTC.

In nucleotides, the CDR3 is TGCAGCGTTGATCGTGGCGGCGCTAACTATGGCTACACCTTC. This encodes CSVDRGGANYGYTF. The J gene is TRBJ1-2, the V gene TRBV29-1; D is undetermined. The V and J ends lost 3 bases and 0 bases respectively, with 11 bases between them. The germline CDR1 and CDR2 sequences are SQVTM and ANQGSEA. The CDR3 length is 14 residues.

This clonotype was seen at least ten times. The V gene is TRBV6-2 or TRBV6-3, the J gene TRBJ1-5; 8 bases are shared with TRBD1. After removal of 4 bases from V and 0 bases from J, the junction contained 5 bases not matched to a gene. Per the germline V gene, CDR1 is MNHEY and CDR2 is SVGEGT. The CDR3 runs to 16 residues. The CDR3 is CASSSTGGGSNQPQHF. CDR3 nucleotides: TGTGCCAGCAGTTCAACAGGGGGGGGTAGCAATCAGCCCCAGCATTTT.

This clonotype was detected ten times or more. CDR3 bases: TGCAGTGCTAGGGAGCAGGGGTTTGCAACTAATGAAAAACTGTTTTTT. Its protein is CSAREQGFATNEKLFF. The chain has TRBV20-1 and TRBJ1-4; perhaps TRBD1 as D (6 bases). CDR1 is DFQATT and CDR2 is SNEGSKA in the germline V gene (reference sequence). The CDR3 sequence is 16 residues long. Trimming stripped 3 bases from V and 0 bases from J, with 14 bases between.

Note on this clonotype: It may be a read error: a sequence one base away is much more abundant. This chain joins TRBV7-6 and TRBJ2-2; D is unresolved. CDR3 length equals 10 residues. The V end lost 8 bases, the J end lost 7 bases, and 5 bases lay between the germline ends. Germline lookup yields CDR1 SGHVS and CDR2 FNYEAQ. The CDR3 is CASWVGELFF. The CDR3 nucleotides are TGTGCCAGCTGGGTCGGGGAGCTGTTTTTT. The whole variable domain, filled in from reference TRBV7-6 and TRBJ2-2, reads GAGVSQSPRYKVTKRGQDVALRCDPISGHVSLYWYRQALGQGPEFLTYFNYEAQQDKSGLPNDRFSAERPEGSISTLTIQRTEQRDSAMYRCASWVGELFFGEGSRLTVL.

The chain combines TRBV7-2 with TRBJ1-6; D possibly corresponds to TRBD1 (5 bases). CDR1 SGHTA and CDR2 FQGNSA come from the germline V gene. This CDR3 has 17 residues. Trimming pared 3 bases from V and 13 bases from J, leaving 25 bases between. The CDR3 sequence: CASSFFSLGTPGGPLHF. CDR3 nucleotides: TGTGCCAGCAGCTTTTTTTCACTCGGGACCCCGGGAGGGCCCCTCCACTTT.

This clonotype was seen ten or more times. The rearrangement links TRBV12-3 or TRBV12-4 to TRBJ2-7; unclear D gene. The length of the CDR3 is 14 residues. V dropped 5 bases and J dropped 4 bases, with 15 bases sitting between them. CDR3 sequence reads: CASSLPGVLYEQYF. CDR3 DNA: TGTGCCAGCAGTCTCCCTGGGGTTTTATACGAGCAGTACTTC.

In its sample, this clonotype was seen a few times. The rearrangement uses TRBV5-4 and TRBJ2-1, with 9 bases aligning to TRBD2. CDR1 SGHNT and CDR2 YYREEE come from the germline V gene (reference sequence). The CDR3 spans 14 residues. Losses at the gene ends were 4 bases for V and 4 bases for J; bases not matched to a gene: 3. The CDR3 reads CASSRTSEYNEQFF. The CDR3, as DNA: TGTGCCAGCAGCCGGACTAGCGAGTACAATGAGCAGTTCTTC.

The chain carries TRBV30 and TRBJ1-1; D is uncertain. Trimming stripped 5 bases from V and 3 bases from J, with 16 bases between. The CDR3 is made up of 14 amino acids. The germline CDR1 and CDR2 sequences are GTSNPN and SVGIG (reference sequence). The CDR3 spells CAWVLLERDTEAFF. The DNA for the CDR3 is TGTGCCTGGGTGTTGCTGGAAAGGGACACTGAAGCTTTCTTT.

This chain uses TRBV5-1 with TRBJ1-4; D uncertain. The germline V gene has CDR1 SGHRS and CDR2 YFSETQ. This CDR3 region has 15 residues. V lost 5 bases and J lost 2, with 13 bases in between. The CDR3 loop is CASRRPGATNEKLFF. In nucleotides, the CDR3 is TGCGCCAGCAGGCGTCCGGGTGCCACTAATGAAAAACTGTTTTTT.

Notes on this clonotype: The junction and the germline gene differ at one end; a read error may be behind it. This chain uses TRBV5-6 with TRBJ1-2, with no clear D. Looked up from germline, CDR1 is SGHDT and CDR2 is YYEEEE. This CDR3 is built from 14 residues. The DNA of the CDR3 is TGTGCCGGCAGCTTGGAGGTCAGAAACTATGGCTACACCTTC. The encoded protein is CAGSLEVRNYGYTF.

This clonotype was recorded many times. This chain connects TRBV24-1 to TRBJ1-1; perhaps TRBD1 as D (5 bases). This CDR3 region has 15 residues. V lost 2 bases to trimming and J lost 3 bases, with 12 bases between them. Germline-derived CDR1 and CDR2 are KGHDR and SFDVKD. CDR3 protein: CATSDSKLGDTEAFF. The CDR3 region has the DNA TGTGCCACCAGTGATTCGAAATTAGGGGACACTGAAGCTTTCTTT.

This clonotype was counted at least ten times. The gene calls are TRBV14 and TRBJ2-7; D remains ambiguous. Trimming shortened V by 0 bases and J by 1 base, and 4 bases separated the two germline ends. Germline V gives CDR1 SGHDN, CDR2 FVKESK. The CDR3 covers 13 residues. Here the CDR3 DNA reads TGTGCCAGCAGCCAAGATGAATCCTACGAGCAGTACTTC. Encoded protein: CASSQDESYEQYF.

The chain couples TRBV27 to TRBJ1-2, with 9 bases that match TRBD1. Unmatched junction bases numbered 10, after V lost 4 bases and J lost 13 bases. This CDR3 is built from 13 residues. Germline lookup yields CDR1 MNHEY and CDR2 SMNVEV (reference sequence). This CDR3 is CASSSHNGGQGTF. CDR3 bases: TGTGCCAGCAGTTCCCACAACGGGGGACAGGGCACCTTC.

This clonotype was recorded a few times. This chain links TRBV12-3 or TRBV12-4 with TRBJ1-1, with a tentative D call TRBD1 (5 bases). Trimming took 2 bases from V and 3 from J, leaving 19 bases between them. The CDR3 is 17 amino acids. The CDR3 region is CASSLKWETVGDTEAFF. In DNA, the CDR3 is TGTGCCAGCAGTTTAAAATGGGAGACAGTGGGGGACACTGAAGCTTTCTTT.

About this clonotype itself: This likely came from a read error, as a far larger clone is one base away. The chain links TRBV6-2 or TRBV6-3 to TRBJ2-5, with TRBD2 matching 8 bases. With 5 bases clipped from V and 3 bases from J, the junction kept 11 bases outside the gene matches. CDR3 length: 16 residues. CDR1 and CDR2 (germline): MNHEY, SVGEGT. The CDR3: CASSPLVETSEETQYF. The CDR3 nucleotides read TGTGCCAGCAGTCCCCTCGTGGAGACTAGCGAAGAGACCCAGTACTTC.

The chain carries TRBV28 and TRBJ2-7; D unclear. V was pared by 2 bases and J by 4 bases, with 21 bases between. CDR1 is MDHEN, CDR2 SYDVKM, per germline. This CDR3 contains 17 residues. The CDR3 loop reads CASSLRAPATLSYEQYF. CDR3 sequence (DNA): TGTGCCAGCAGTTTACGGGCACCGGCCACCCTATCTTACGAGCAGTACTTC. Full variable domain (remainder filled in from reference TRBV28 and TRBJ2-7): DVKVTQSSRYLVKRTGEKVFLECVQDMDHENMFWYRQDPGLGLRLIYFSYDVKMKEKGDIPEGYSVSREKKERFSLILESASTNQTSMYLCASSLRAPATLSYEQYFGPGTRLTVT.

This clonotype appeared a few times. This chain uses TRBV20-1 with TRBJ1-2; D remains ambiguous. Germline CDR1 DFQATT, CDR2 SNEGSKA (reference sequence). The V end was cut by 1 base, the J end by 3 bases, with 9 bases between. CDR3 length: 13 residues. The CDR3: CSARGIGDYGYTF. The DNA for the CDR3 is TGCAGTGCTAGAGGTATCGGGGACTATGGCTACACCTTC.

CDR3 sequence: CSAGPTFYGYTF. As DNA, the CDR3 is TGCAGTGCTGGACCGACCTTCTATGGCTACACCTTC. The chain combines TRBV20-1 with TRBJ1-2; D gene ambiguous. The V end was cut by 5 bases, the J end by 4 bases, with 11 bases between. CDR1 is DFQATT and CDR2 is SNEGSKA in the germline V gene (reference sequence). The CDR3 length is 12 residues.

This clonotype came up many times. The chain links TRBV30 to TRBJ2-7; D is unresolved. CDR3 length: 12 amino acids. Germline CDR1 is GTSNPN and CDR2 is SVGIG (reference sequence). Trimming left V 0 bases short and J 7 bases short, with 10 bases between. The CDR3 bases are TGTGCCTGGAGTGTATCCGCGGTGGAGCAGTACTTC. Amino acids: CAWSVSAVEQYF.

There are a few counts of this clonotype. This chain uses TRBV18 with TRBJ1-6; no firm D call. Trimming pared 5 bases from V and 8 bases from J, leaving 10 bases between. The CDR3 contains 13 residues. The V gene's germline CDR1 is KGHSH and CDR2 LQKENI. The CDR3 spells CASSTSRDSPLHF. CDR3 DNA sequence: TGTGCCAGCTCAACGTCACGTGATTCACCCCTCCACTTT. The full variable domain, rest sourced from reference TRBV18 and TRBJ1-6, is NAGVMQNPRHLVRRRGQEARLRCSPMKGHSHVYWYRQLPEEGLKFMVYLQKENIIDESGMPKERFSAEFPKEGPSILRIQQVVRGDSAAYFCASSTSRDSPLHFGNGTRLTVT.